This T cell receptor (beta chain) was obtained from a study of blood T cell repertoires in COVID-19. Looking at the study overall: The United States, Italy and Spain provided the acute and convalescent COVID-19 samples. In each case, the material was cDNA or gDNA derived from T cells, B-cell-depleted T cells, or PBMCs.

Original handling: Counts of nucleated cells, estimated from reference gene primer amplification, were obtained. The protocol was immunoSEQ multiplex PCR, while the TCRdb copy is restricted to in-frame clones and leaves out a portion. That table is the source of V, J and clone size, and D and trimming were worked out from the DNA. The sample records approximately 260,000 clones, over 80% being singletons. The clonotype originates from a man between 60 and 75 years old who had recovered from COVID-19. The sample consisted of peripheral blood.

The CDR3, as DNA: TGTGCCAGCAGTCCCCTCGGACTAGCGGGGGGTTTCAACGGGGAGCTGTTTTTT. It specifies CASSPLGLAGGFNGELFF. The J gene is TRBJ2-2, the V gene TRBV28, with 14 bases identical to TRBD2. The germline V gene encodes CDR1 MDHEN and CDR2 SYDVKM. The trim removed 5 bases at V and 7 bases at J, leaving 12 bases unmatched. The CDR3 consists of 18 residues. Supplemented by reference TRBV28 and TRBJ2-2, the full variable domain reads DVKVTQSSRYLVKRTGEKVFLECVQDMDHENMFWYRQDPGLGLRLIYFSYDVKMKEKGDIPEGYSVSREKKERFSLILESASTNQTSMYLCASSPLGLAGGFNGELFFGEGSRLTVL.